The sequence of this T cell receptor (beta chain) was determined in a study of blood T cell repertoires in COVID-19. Study information: Donors in the United States, Italy and Spain gave samples during acute or convalescent COVID-19. T cells, B-cell-depleted T cells, or PBMCs provided the cDNA or gDNA that served as material.

Original handling: Reference gene primer amplification gave estimated nucleated cell counts. Profiling relied on immunoSEQ multiplex PCR, and the TCRdb table lists in-frame clones only, not all of them. That table supplies the V and J calls and clone size; D and trimming were determined from the DNA. The sample lists 250,000 or so clones; about 90% were seen once. The CDR3 is 16 residues long. The V segment lost 2 bases and the J segment 5 bases; nucleotides outside the gene matches: 8. The germline CDR1 and CDR2 sequences are MNHNY and SVGAGI (reference sequence). The sequencing sample was made of peripheral blood. The clonotype was recovered from a man older than 75 with acute or convalescent COVID-19. This chain uses TRBV6-6 with TRBJ2-2, with 7 bases matching TRBD1. CDR3 in DNA: TGTGCCAGCAGTTACCCGAAGGGACAGTTGACCGGGGAGCTGTTTTTT. The encoded protein is CASSYPKGQLTGELFF.